These 24 T cell receptor beta chains were all obtained from the same sample, sequenced in a study of OX40 agonist ivuxolimab in advanced cancers. The assay was immunoSEQ multiplex PCR, and TCRdb's table has in-frame clones only and misses some. The table includes about 61,000 clones, around 83% detected once. The sequenced sample was CD4+ or CD8+ T cells sorted from blood, obtained in a trial of the OX40 agonist ivuxolimab. These receptors were taken from an adult with an advanced solid tumor such as melanoma, head and neck, liver or kidney cancer.

DNA for the CDR3: TGCAGCGTTGAAAGAGGAGGACATGGCAACGAGCAGTACTTC. As protein: CSVERGGHGNEQYF. The chain has TRBV29-1 and TRBJ2-7, with D perhaps given as TRBD1 or TRBD2 (5 bases each). CDR3 length: 14 amino acids. Germline values: CDR1 SQVTM, CDR2 ANQGSEA. Trimming stripped 2 bases from V and 5 bases from J, with 16 bases between.

The chain joins TRBV19 to TRBJ2-2; D not resolved. The ends were cut back, 7 bases at V and 2 bases at J, with 5 bases in the middle. Germline assignment: CDR1 LNHDA and CDR2 SQIVND (reference sequence). The CDR3 consists of 12 residues. In DNA form, the CDR3 reads TGTGCCAGTAATGAAAACACCGGGGAGCTGTTTTTT. Translated: CASNENTGELFF.

This clone was seen many times. The chain carries TRBV6-6 and TRBJ1-5; the match to TRBD1 covers 8 bases. The germline V gene encodes CDR1 MNHNY and CDR2 SVGAGI (reference sequence). V lost 2 bases, J lost 4 bases, and 7 bases stayed unmatched. CDR3 length equals 16 residues. CDR3 residues: CASSYEDRVRNQPQHF. CDR3 bases: TGTGCCAGCAGTTACGAGGACAGGGTGAGGAATCAGCCCCAGCATTTT.

The chain links TRBV18 to TRBJ2-7; D is possibly TRBD2 (6 bases). Germline V gene data show CDR1 as KGHSH and CDR2 as LQKENI. V lost 0 bases to trimming and J lost 9 bases, with 9 bases between them. CDR3 length: 12 amino acids. This chain's CDR3 is CASSPPVGGQYF. DNA of the CDR3: TGTGCCAGCTCACCACCTGTGGGGGGGCAGTACTTC.

The chain has TRBV27 and TRBJ2-1, with D tentatively TRBD1 (6 bases). Germline CDR1 and CDR2: MNHEY and SMNVEV (reference sequence). CDR3 length: 16 residues. Trimming removed 4 bases at V and 7 bases at J, with 20 bases between. CDR3 DNA: TGTGCCAGCAGTTCTCTAAGGGGGAATAATATAAATGAGCAGTTCTTC. Its translation is CASSSLRGNNINEQFF.

The chain links TRBV9 to TRBJ2-5; the match to TRBD2 covers 7 bases. J gave up 2 bases and V 3 bases, and 7 bases lay outside the gene matches. The CDR3 consists of 15 residues. The germline V gene encodes CDR1 SGDLS and CDR2 YYNGEE. CDR3 in DNA: TGTGCCAGCAGCGATGGATCGGGACTACAAGAGACCCAGTACTTC. It yields the protein CASSDGSGLQETQYF.

This clone is categorized as medium-sized. V gene TRBV28 combines with J gene TRBJ1-5; D remains ambiguous. Germline V lookup: CDR1 MDHEN, CDR2 SYDVKM. Trimming removed 6 bases from V and 0 bases from J, with 9 bases in between. The CDR3 consists of 14 residues. The CDR3 reads CASRTEYSNQPQHF. As DNA, the CDR3 is TGTGCCAGCAGGACCGAATATAGCAATCAGCCCCAGCATTTT.

J is TRBJ1-2 and V is TRBV5-8; 9 bases fit TRBD1. V lost 4 bases to trimming and J lost 4 bases; unmatched junction nucleotides: 5. The CDR3 covers 14 residues. Germline loops: CDR1 SGHTS, CDR2 YDEGEE. CDR3 sequence (DNA): TGTGCCAGCAGCCGGGACAGGGTAGCCTATGGCTACACCTTC. Protein sequence: CASSRDRVAYGYTF.

The rearrangement uses TRBV30 and TRBJ1-6, with 7 bases identical to TRBD1. The germline gives CDR1 GTSNPN, CDR2 SVGIG (reference sequence). J gave up 0 bases and V 4 bases, and 3 bases lay outside the gene matches. This CDR3 has 15 residues. CDR3 in amino acids: CAWTAGGSYNSPLHF. The CDR3, as DNA: TGTGCCTGGACGGCAGGGGGCTCCTATAATTCACCCCTCCACTTT.

The chain couples TRBV7-9 to TRBJ1-5, with D maybe TRBD1 (6 bases). The length of the CDR3 is 16 residues. Germline assignment: CDR1 SEHNR and CDR2 FQNEAQ (reference sequence). Trimming removed 5 bases at V and 2 bases at J, with 16 bases between. The CDR3 sequence is CASSPGGDARNQPQHF. The CDR3 DNA reads as TGTGCCAGCAGCCCTGGGGGCGACGCACGCAATCAGCCCCAGCATTTT.

The rearrangement links TRBV5-1 to TRBJ2-1; maybe TRBD2 (6 bases). V lost 4 bases and J 7 bases, leaving 18 bases between the germline ends. From germline, CDR1 is SGHRS and CDR2 YFSETQ. The length of the CDR3 is 15 residues. As DNA, the CDR3 is TGCGCCAGCAGCCCTTTAAGGGCCGGGGGAAATGAGCAGTTCTTC. Translating gives CASSPLRAGGNEQFF. Complete variable domain (other parts from reference TRBV5-1 and TRBJ2-1): KAGVTQTPRYLIKTRGQQVTLSCSPISGHRSVSWYQQTPGQGLQFLFEYFSETQRNKGNFPGRFSGRQFSNSRSEMNVSTLELGDSALYLCASSPLRAGGNEQFFGPGTRLTVL.

This clone was recorded once. The chain uses TRBV6-5 and TRBJ2-7, with a tentative D call TRBD1 (6 bases). Trimming cost V 2 bases and J 5 bases, with 16 bases left between them. CDR1 is MNHEY and CDR2 is SVGAGI in the germline V gene. This CDR3 spans 15 amino acids. In DNA form, the CDR3 reads TGTGCCAGCAGTTACGTTGCCAGGGGTGTCCACGAGCAGTACTTC. Amino acids: CASSYVARGVHEQYF.

The chain recombines TRBV7-9 with TRBJ2-5, with 8 bases identical to TRBD1. J was trimmed by 4 bases and V by 6 bases; bases with no gene match: 7. The CDR3 covers 14 residues. The germline CDR1 and CDR2 sequences are SEHNR and FQNEAQ (reference sequence). The CDR3 nucleotides are TGTGCCAGCAGTTCAAGCAGGGGGCTAGAGACCCAGTACTTC. Protein: CASSSSRGLETQYF. The whole variable domain, filled in from reference TRBV7-9 and TRBJ2-5, reads DTGVSQNPRHKITKRGQNVTFRCDPISEHNRLYWYRQTLGQGPEFLTYFQNEAQLEKSRLLSDRFSAERPKGSFSTLEIQRTEQGDSAMYLCASSSSRGLETQYFGPGTRLLVL.

The chain employs TRBV7-2 and TRBJ1-5; D might be TRBD1 (6 bases). Looked up from germline, CDR1 is SGHTA and CDR2 is FQGNSA. The V gene lost 1 base and the J gene lost 9 bases, with 10 bases spanning the gap. This CDR3 has 13 amino acids. The CDR3 sequence: CASSLGEQGPQHF. The CDR3, as DNA: TGTGCCAGCAGCTTAGGAGAACAGGGGCCCCAGCATTTT.

The genes are TRBV7-9 and TRBJ1-5; the D is unclear. V was pared by 5 bases and J by 4 bases, with 18 bases between. CDR3 size: 16 residues. CDR1 and CDR2 from the germline V gene are SEHNR and FQNEAQ (reference sequence). CDR3 loop: CASSHSSPVFNQPQHF. The CDR3 region has the DNA TGTGCCAGCAGCCATAGTTCCCCCGTCTTTAATCAGCCCCAGCATTTT.

The chain has TRBV18 and TRBJ1-3; the D is unclear. Trimming left V 3 bases short and J 0 bases short, with 15 bases between. The CDR3 loop spans 17 amino acids. The germline gives CDR1 KGHSH, CDR2 LQKENI. The chain's CDR3 is CASSPAGGAISGNTIYF. The CDR3 bases are TGTGCCAGCTCACCCGCGGGCGGAGCCATCTCTGGAAACACCATATATTTT.

The chain recombines TRBV11-3 with TRBJ2-1; 7 bases are a match to TRBD2. J lost 3 bases, V lost 4 bases, and 6 bases had no gene match. The CDR3 length is 15 residues. Germline V gene data show CDR1 as SGHNT and CDR2 as YENEEA. DNA for the CDR3: TGTGCCAGCAGCTGGGGTCTAGCGGACTACAATGAGCAGTTCTTC. This translates into CASSWGLADYNEQFF.

The J gene is TRBJ2-5, the V gene TRBV11-2; the D call may be TRBD1 or TRBD2 (5 bases each). CDR3 length: 17 amino acids. V lost 5 bases, J lost 0 bases, and 19 bases lay in between. Germline lookup yields CDR1 SGHAT and CDR2 FQNNGV. CDR3 residues: CASSPEGSPRDQETQYF. The DNA for the CDR3 is TGTGCCAGCAGCCCTGAGGGGAGCCCGAGAGACCAAGAGACCCAGTACTTC. The complete variable domain, with remaining parts taken from reference TRBV11-2 and TRBJ2-5, reads EAGVAQSPRYKIIEKRQSVAFWCNPISGHATLYWYQQILGQGPKLLIQFQNNGVVDDSQLPKDRFSAERLKGVDSTLKIQPAKLEDSAVYLCASSPEGSPRDQETQYFGPGTRLLVL.

The V and J genes are TRBV30 and TRBJ2-7, with D possibly being TRBD2 (6 bases). The CDR3 totals 13 residues. Germline CDR1 reads GTSNPN; CDR2 reads SVGIG (reference sequence). V dropped 3 bases and J dropped 1 base, with 10 bases sitting between them. The DNA of the CDR3 is TGTGCCTGGAGCCGGGGACTGTCCTACGAGCAGTACTTC. Translating gives CAWSRGLSYEQYF.

This clone has a handful of counts. The V call is TRBV30, the J call TRBJ1-1; D call uncertain. The V gene lost 3 bases and the J gene lost 3 bases, with 17 bases spanning the gap. Germline-derived CDR1 and CDR2 are GTSNPN and SVGIG (reference sequence). The CDR3 has 15 amino acids. The CDR3 sequence is CAWSALSVGYTEAFF. The CDR3 DNA reads TGTGCCTGGAGCGCCCTGTCAGTAGGTTACACTGAAGCTTTCTTT.

This chain uses TRBV6-1 with TRBJ2-7; no clear D. CDR3 size: 12 residues. The V end was cut by 6 bases, the J end by 3 bases, with 9 bases between. Germline assignment: CDR1 MNHNS and CDR2 SASEGT. The CDR3 sequence is CASRTEIYEQYF. The CDR3 nucleotides read TGTGCCAGCAGGACGGAGATCTACGAGCAGTACTTC.

V is TRBV6-6 and J is TRBJ1-5; unclear D gene. CDR3 length equals 14 residues. V was trimmed by 1 base and J by 6 bases, leaving 10 bases between them. Germline CDR1 and CDR2: MNHNY and SVGAGI (reference sequence). CDR3 in amino acids: CASSYLVGSQPQHF. CDR3 in DNA: TGTGCCAGCAGTTACTTGGTGGGATCTCAGCCCCAGCATTTT.

The chain uses TRBV25-1 and TRBJ1-1; D is possibly TRBD1 (6 bases). Germline values: CDR1 MGHDK, CDR2 SYGVNS. V was clipped by 6 bases and J by 5 bases, with 13 bases between them. This CDR3 region has 13 residues. The CDR3 protein is CASRGPGATEAFF. CDR3 nucleotide sequence: TGTGCCAGCAGGGGCCCGGGGGCGACTGAAGCTTTCTTT.

V and J are TRBV19 and TRBJ2-1, with TRBD2 matching over 12 bases. The V segment lost 2 bases and the J segment 3 bases; nucleotides outside the gene matches: 2. Germline V gene data show CDR1 as LNHDA and CDR2 as SQIVND (reference sequence). This CDR3 comprises 16 residues. The CDR3 region is CASSIKLAGGYNEQFF. CDR3 DNA: TGTGCCAGTAGTATAAAACTAGCGGGGGGCTACAATGAGCAGTTCTTC.